This T cell receptor (beta chain) comes out of a study of CD8 T cells in ankylosing spondylitis. V lost 1 base and J lost 8, with 14 bases in between. This CDR3 contains 15 residues. The table lists this clonotype with many counts. TCRdb re-derived calls from the 5' RACE reads in MiXCR, one entry per CDR3 protein. This sample yields approximately 340,000 distinct CDR3 sequences, of which over 12% are seen a single time; 0.85% to 1.4% belongs to the top ten. The sequenced sample was blood, either unsorted or a sorted T cell fraction (not recorded which). The TCR originated in a male donor with ankylosing spondylitis or in good health (not recorded which). V and J are TRBV12-3 or TRBV12-4 and TRBJ2-2; D possibly matches TRBD1 or TRBD2 (5 bases each). CDR3 nucleotides: TGTGCCAGCAGTTTAGTTGACGGGGCATCAGGGGAGCTGTTTTTT. Translation: CASSLVDGASGELFF.